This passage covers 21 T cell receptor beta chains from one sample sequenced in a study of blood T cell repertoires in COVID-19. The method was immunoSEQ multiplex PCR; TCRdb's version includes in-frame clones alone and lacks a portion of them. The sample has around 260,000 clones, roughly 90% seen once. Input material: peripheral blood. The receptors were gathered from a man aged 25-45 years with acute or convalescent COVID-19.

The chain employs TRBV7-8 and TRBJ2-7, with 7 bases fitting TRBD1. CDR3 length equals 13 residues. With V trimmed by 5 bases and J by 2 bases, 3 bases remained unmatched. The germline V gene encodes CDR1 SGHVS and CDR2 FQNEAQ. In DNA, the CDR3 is TGTGCCAGCAGCACAGACAGGGCCTACGAGCAGTACTTC. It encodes CASSTDRAYEQYF.

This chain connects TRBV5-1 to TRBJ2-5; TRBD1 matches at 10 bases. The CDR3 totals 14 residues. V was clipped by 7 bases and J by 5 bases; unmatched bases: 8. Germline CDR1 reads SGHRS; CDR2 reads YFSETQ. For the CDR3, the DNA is TGCGCCAGCCGCCAGACAGGGGGCGCGGAGACCCAGTACTTC. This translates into CASRQTGGAETQYF.

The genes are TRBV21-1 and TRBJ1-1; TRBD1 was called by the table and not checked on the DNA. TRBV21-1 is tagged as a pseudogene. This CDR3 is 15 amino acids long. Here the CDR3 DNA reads TGTGCCAGCAGCAAAGATGGAGGGGGCAACACTGAAGCTTTCTTT. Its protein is CASSKDGGGNTEAFF.

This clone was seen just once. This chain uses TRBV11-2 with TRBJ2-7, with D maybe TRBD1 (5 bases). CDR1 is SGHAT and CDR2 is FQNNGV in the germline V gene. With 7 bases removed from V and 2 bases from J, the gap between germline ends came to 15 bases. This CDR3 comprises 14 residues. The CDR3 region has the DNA TGTGCCAGCACTCAGGGATGGAATCCCTACGAGCAGTACTTC. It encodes CASTQGWNPYEQYF.

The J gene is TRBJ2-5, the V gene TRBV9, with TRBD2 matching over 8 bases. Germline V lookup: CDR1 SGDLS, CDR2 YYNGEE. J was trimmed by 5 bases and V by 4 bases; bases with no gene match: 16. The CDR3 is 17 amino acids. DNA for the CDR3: TGTGCCAGCAGCCCGACGACCTTAGCGGGGAGAGGGGAGACCCAGTACTTC. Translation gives CASSPTTLAGRGETQYF.

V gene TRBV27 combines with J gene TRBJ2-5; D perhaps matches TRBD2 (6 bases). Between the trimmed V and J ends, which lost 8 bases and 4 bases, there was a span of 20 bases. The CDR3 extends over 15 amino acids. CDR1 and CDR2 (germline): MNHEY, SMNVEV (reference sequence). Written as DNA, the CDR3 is TGTGCCAGCGCGGGGCTTGAGGGAGACGGAGAGACCCAGTACTTC. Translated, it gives CASAGLEGDGETQYF.

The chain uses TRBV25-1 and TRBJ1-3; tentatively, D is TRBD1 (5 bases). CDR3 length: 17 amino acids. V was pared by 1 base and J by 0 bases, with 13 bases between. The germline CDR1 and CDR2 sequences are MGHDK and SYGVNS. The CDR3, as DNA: TGTGCCAGCAGTGAATGGGGGGGAACCCTCTCTGGAAACACCATATATTTT. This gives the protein CASSEWGGTLSGNTIYF. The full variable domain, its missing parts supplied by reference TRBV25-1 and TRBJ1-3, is EADIYQTPRYLVIGTGKKITLECSQTMGHDKMYWYQQDPGMELHLIHYSYGVNSTEKGDLSSESTVSRIRTEHFPLTLESARPSHTSQYLCASSEWGGTLSGNTIYFGEGSWLTVV.

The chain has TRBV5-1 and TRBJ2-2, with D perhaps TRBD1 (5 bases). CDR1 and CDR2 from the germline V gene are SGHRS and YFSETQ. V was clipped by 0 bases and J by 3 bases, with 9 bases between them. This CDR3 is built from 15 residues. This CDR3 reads CASSLGYRYTGELFF. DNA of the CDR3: TGCGCCAGCAGCTTGGGTTACAGGTACACCGGGGAGCTGTTTTTT.

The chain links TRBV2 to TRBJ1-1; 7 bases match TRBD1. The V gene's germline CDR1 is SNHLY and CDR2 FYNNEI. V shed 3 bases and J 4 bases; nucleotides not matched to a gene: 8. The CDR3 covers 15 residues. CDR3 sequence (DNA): TGTGCCAGCAGTGACCAAGGGGGCTTGGGCACTGAAGCTTTCTTT. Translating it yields CASSDQGGLGTEAFF.

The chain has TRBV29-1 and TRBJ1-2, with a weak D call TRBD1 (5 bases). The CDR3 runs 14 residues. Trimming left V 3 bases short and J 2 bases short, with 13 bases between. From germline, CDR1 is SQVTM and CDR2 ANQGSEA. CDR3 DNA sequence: TGCAGCGTTGAGGGTCTGGGGCTGAACTATGGCTACACCTTC. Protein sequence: CSVEGLGLNYGYTF.

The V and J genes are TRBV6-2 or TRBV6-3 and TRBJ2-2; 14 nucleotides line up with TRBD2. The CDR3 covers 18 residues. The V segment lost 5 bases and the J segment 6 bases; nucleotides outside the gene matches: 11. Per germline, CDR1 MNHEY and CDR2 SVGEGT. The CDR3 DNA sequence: TGTGCCAGCAGTCCCAGACTAGCGGGAGGGCGGATTGCCGGGGAGCTGTTTTTT. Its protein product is CASSPRLAGGRIAGELFF.

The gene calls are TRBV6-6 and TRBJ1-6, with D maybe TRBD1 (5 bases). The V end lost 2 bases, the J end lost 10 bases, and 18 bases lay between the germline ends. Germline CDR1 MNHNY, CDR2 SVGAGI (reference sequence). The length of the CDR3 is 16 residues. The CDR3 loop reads CASSYPKGREGSPLHF. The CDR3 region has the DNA TGTGCCAGCAGTTACCCAAAAGGCAGGGAGGGATCACCCCTCCACTTT.

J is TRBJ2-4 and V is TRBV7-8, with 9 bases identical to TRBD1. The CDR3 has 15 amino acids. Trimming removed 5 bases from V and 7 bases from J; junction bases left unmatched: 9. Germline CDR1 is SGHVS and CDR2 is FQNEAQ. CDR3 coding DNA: TGTGCCAGCAGCCAAGGACAGGGGAGTAGTAACATTCAGTACTTC. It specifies CASSQGQGSSNIQYF.

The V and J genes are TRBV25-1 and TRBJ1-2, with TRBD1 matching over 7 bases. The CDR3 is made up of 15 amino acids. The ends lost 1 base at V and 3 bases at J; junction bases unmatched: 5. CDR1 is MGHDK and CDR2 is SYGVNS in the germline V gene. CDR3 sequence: CASSEFIGTDYGYTF. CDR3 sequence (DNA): TGTGCCAGCAGTGAATTCATAGGGACAGACTATGGCTACACCTTC.

CDR3 amino acids: CASSSSGRGKVTQYF. CDR3 DNA: TGCGCCAGCAGCAGTTCAGGGAGGGGCAAGGTTACGCAGTATTTT. The chain links TRBV5-1 to TRBJ2-3, with 7 positions matching TRBD2. Per germline, CDR1 SGHRS and CDR2 YFSETQ. The CDR3 runs to 15 residues. V trimming: 4 bases; J trimming: 8 bases; junction bases outside the gene matches: 13. The entire variable domain, with the rest obtained from reference TRBV5-1 and TRBJ2-3, is as follows: KAGVTQTPRYLIKTRGQQVTLSCSPISGHRSVSWYQQTPGQGLQFLFEYFSETQRNKGNFPGRFSGRQFSNSRSEMNVSTLELGDSALYLCASSSSGRGKVTQYFGPGTRLTVL.

The CDR3 DNA reads as TGTGCCAGCAGCGTAGAACAGGGATGGATGAACACTGAAGCTTTCTTT. It codes for CASSVEQGWMNTEAFF. J is TRBJ1-1 and V is TRBV9, with D perhaps matching TRBD1 (6 bases). Trimming left V 0 bases short and J 0 bases short, with 12 bases between. Germline lookup yields CDR1 SGDLS and CDR2 YYNGEE. This CDR3 has 16 residues.

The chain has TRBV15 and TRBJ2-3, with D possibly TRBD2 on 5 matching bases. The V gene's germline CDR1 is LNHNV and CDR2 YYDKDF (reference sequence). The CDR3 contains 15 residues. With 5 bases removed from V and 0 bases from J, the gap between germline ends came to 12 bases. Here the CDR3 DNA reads TGTGCCACCAGCGGAATAAAGCGGAGCACAGATACGCAGTATTTT. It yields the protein CATSGIKRSTDTQYF.

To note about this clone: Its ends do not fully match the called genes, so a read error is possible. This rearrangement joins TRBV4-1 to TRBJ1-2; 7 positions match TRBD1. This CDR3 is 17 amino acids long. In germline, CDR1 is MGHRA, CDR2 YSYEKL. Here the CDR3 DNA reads TGCGCCAGCAGCCAAGAGGTTTCCGAGTATAGGACAGGCCTAACAATCTTC. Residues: CASSQEVSEYRTGLTIF.

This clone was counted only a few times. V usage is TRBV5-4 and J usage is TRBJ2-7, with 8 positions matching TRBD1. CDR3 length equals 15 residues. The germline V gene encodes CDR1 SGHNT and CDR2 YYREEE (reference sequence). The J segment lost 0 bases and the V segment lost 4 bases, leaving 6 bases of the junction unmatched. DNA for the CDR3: TGTGCCAGCAGCCAGGACAGGGCGAGCTCCTACGAGCAGTACTTC. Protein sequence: CASSQDRASSYEQYF.

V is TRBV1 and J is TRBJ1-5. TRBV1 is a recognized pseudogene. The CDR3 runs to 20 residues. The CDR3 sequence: CTSSPTGGLFPRAPDQPQHF. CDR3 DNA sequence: TGCACCAGCAGCCCAACGGGTGGATTATTTCCTCGCGCGCCAGATCAGCCCCAGCATTTT.

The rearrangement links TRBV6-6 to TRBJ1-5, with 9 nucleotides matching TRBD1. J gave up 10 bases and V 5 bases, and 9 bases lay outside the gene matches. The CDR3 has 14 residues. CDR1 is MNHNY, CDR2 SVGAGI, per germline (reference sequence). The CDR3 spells CASSLTGGIDPQHF. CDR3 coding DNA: TGTGCCAGCAGTCTAACAGGGGGCATCGATCCCCAGCATTTT.